This TCR beta chain was documented in a study of response to subunit inactivated influenza vaccine. Germline V gene data show CDR1 as MDHEN and CDR2 as SYDVKM. Deletions cut 5 bases from V and 6 bases from J, with 8 bases between. The CDR3 contains 12 residues. MiXCR was run by TCRdb on the RT-PCR reads, yielding one entry per CDR3 protein. The repertoire has more than 700,000 distinct CDR3 sequences, 21% of them found once; the top ten carry roughly a tenth. Sequenced material: PBMCs from blood, taken 5 to 6 days after vaccination. This chain joins TRBV28 and TRBJ2-4, with a possible D match to TRBD1 (6 bases). The sequence was collected from a man in his fifties or sixties who received an inactivated influenza vaccine. CDR3 protein: CASSQGPNIQYF. CDR3 nucleotides: TGTGCCAGCAGTCAGGGGCCAAACATTCAGTACTTC.